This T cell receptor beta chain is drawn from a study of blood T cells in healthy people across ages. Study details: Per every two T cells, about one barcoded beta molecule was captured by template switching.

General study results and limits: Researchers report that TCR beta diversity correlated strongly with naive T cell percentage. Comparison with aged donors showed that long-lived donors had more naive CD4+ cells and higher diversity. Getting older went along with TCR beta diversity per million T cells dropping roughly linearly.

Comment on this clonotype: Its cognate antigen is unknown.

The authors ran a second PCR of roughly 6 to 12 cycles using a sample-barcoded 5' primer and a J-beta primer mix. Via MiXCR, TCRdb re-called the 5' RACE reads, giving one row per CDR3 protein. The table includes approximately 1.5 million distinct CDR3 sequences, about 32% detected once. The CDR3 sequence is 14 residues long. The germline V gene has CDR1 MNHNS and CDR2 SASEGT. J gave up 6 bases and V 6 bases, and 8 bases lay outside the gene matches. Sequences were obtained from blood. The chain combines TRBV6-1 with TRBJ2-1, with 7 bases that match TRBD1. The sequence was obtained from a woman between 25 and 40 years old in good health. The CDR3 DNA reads TGTGCCAGCAGCCGGACAGGCTGGGGCAATGAGCAGTTCTTC. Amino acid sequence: CASSRTGWGNEQFF.